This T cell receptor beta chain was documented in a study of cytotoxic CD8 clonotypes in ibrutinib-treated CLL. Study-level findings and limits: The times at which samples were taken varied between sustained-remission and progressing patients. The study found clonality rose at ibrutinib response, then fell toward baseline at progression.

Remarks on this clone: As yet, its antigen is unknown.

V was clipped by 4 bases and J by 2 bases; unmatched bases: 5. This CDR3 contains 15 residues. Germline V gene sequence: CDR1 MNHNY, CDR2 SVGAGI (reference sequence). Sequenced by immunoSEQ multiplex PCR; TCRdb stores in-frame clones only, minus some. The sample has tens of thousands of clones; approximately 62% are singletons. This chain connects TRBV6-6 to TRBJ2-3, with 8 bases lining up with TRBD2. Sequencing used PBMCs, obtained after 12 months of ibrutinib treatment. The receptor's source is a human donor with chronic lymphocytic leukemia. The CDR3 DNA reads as TGTGCCAGCAGTTCGGGACTAGGACTCACAGATACGCAGTATTTT. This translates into CASSSGLGLTDTQYF.